The 26 T cell receptor beta chains below come from one sample, sequenced in a study of OX40 agonist ivuxolimab in advanced cancers. Method: immunoSEQ multiplex PCR; TCRdb's copy keeps in-frame clones and lacks some. The data hold about 91,000 clones, with around 85% observed a single time. Sample: CD4+ or CD8+ T cells sorted from blood, taken in a trial of the OX40 agonist ivuxolimab. These TCRs come from an adult with an advanced solid tumor such as melanoma, head and neck, liver or kidney cancer.

The count of this clone is one. The junction departs from the called germline gene at one end, perhaps through a read error. The chain couples TRBV7-2 to TRBJ2-2, with TRBD1 identical over 9 bases. This CDR3 has 17 amino acids. Germline V gene lookup returns CDR1 SGHTA and CDR2 FQGNSA. CDR3 residues: CASSLDRDRVNIGELFF. The CDR3 region has the DNA TGTGCCAGCAGCTTGGACCGGGACAGGGTAAACATCGGGGAGCTGTTTTTT.

The chain couples TRBV7-2 to TRBJ2-6, with D possibly matching TRBD2 (5 bases). The CDR3 has 16 amino acids. Trimming took 2 bases from V and 1 from J, leaving 9 bases between them. Germline CDR1 is SGHTA and CDR2 is FQGNSA. This CDR3 is CASSLTGNSGANVLTF. In nucleotides, the CDR3 is TGTGCCAGCAGCTTAACCGGGAATTCTGGGGCCAACGTCCTGACTTTC.

The V and J genes are TRBV19 and TRBJ1-3, with D uncertain. Trimming removed 7 bases from V and 0 bases from J, with 16 bases in between. This CDR3 is 16 amino acids long. The germline V gene encodes CDR1 LNHDA and CDR2 SQIVND (reference sequence). CDR3 nucleotide sequence: TGTGCCAGTACCGCCGGACGGAGAATCTCTGGAAACACCATATATTTT. Protein product: CASTAGRRISGNTIYF.

The rearrangement joins TRBV18 to TRBJ2-7, with D possibly called TRBD1 or TRBD2 (5 bases each). Germline values: CDR1 KGHSH, CDR2 LQKENI. The CDR3 sequence is 13 residues long. Deletions cut 6 bases from V and 1 base from J, with 10 bases between. The CDR3 DNA sequence: TGTGCCAGCTCCCGGGGCGGGTCCTACGAGCAGTACTTC. It specifies CASSRGGSYEQYF.

V gene TRBV28 combines with J gene TRBJ1-2; the D is unclear. V was clipped by 2 bases and J by 5 bases, with 18 bases between them. The CDR3 is 16 residues long. Germline V gene sequence: CDR1 MDHEN, CDR2 SYDVKM. The DNA for the CDR3 is TGTGCCAGCAGTTTAAGGTCCCCCGCCCCCCCTTATGGCTACACCTTC. Protein: CASSLRSPAPPYGYTF.

This chain joins TRBV7-2 and TRBJ2-7; 8 bases map to TRBD2. V was pared by 5 bases and J by 6 bases, with 9 bases of the junction left unmatched. The CDR3 extends over 14 amino acids. Germline V lookup: CDR1 SGHTA, CDR2 FQGNSA. In nucleotides, the CDR3 is TGTGCCAGCAGCGGGCGGGGGGCTGGATCCGAGCAGTACTTC. Translation: CASSGRGAGSEQYF.

V is TRBV29-1 and J is TRBJ1-3; D unclear. The V end lost 6 bases, the J end lost 11 bases, and 17 bases lay between the germline ends. The CDR3 extends over 12 amino acids. Germline assignment: CDR1 SQVTM and CDR2 ANQGSEA. The CDR3 DNA reads TGCAGCGTCAGGTCCGCAGACGCGCCCATATATTTT. Translation gives CSVRSADAPIYF.

The chain has TRBV18 and TRBJ2-7; D is unclear. This CDR3 has 16 residues. Germline V gene data show CDR1 as KGHSH and CDR2 as LQKENI. The V gene lost 3 bases and the J gene lost 2 bases, with 17 bases spanning the gap. The CDR3, as DNA: TGTGCCAGCTCACCTTCTATCCGCCGGGTCACCTACGAGCAGTACGTC. Its translation: CASSPSIRRVTYEQYV.

The rearrangement links TRBV19 to TRBJ2-6; D unresolved. Between the trimmed V and J ends, which lost 3 bases and 3 bases, there was a span of 9 bases. Germline V gene sequence: CDR1 LNHDA, CDR2 SQIVND (reference sequence). The CDR3 extends over 15 amino acids. The CDR3 DNA reads as TGTGCCAGTAGTATGGTGGGGTATGGGGCCAACGTCCTGACTTTC. Translated: CASSMVGYGANVLTF.

This rearrangement joins TRBV28 to TRBJ2-5; TRBD2 aligns across 7 bases. Losses at the gene ends were 2 bases for V and 5 bases for J; bases not matched to a gene: 5. This CDR3 spans 14 amino acids. From germline, CDR1 is MDHEN and CDR2 SYDVKM. Here the CDR3 reads CASSLPTSAETQYF. As DNA, the CDR3 is TGTGCCAGCAGTTTACCTACTAGCGCGGAGACCCAGTACTTC.

The rearrangement uses TRBV20-1 and TRBJ1-1; D not certain. The V and J ends lost 6 bases and 9 bases respectively, with 14 bases between them. Per the germline V gene, CDR1 is DFQATT and CDR2 is SNEGSKA (reference sequence). The CDR3 runs to 11 residues. The CDR3 DNA reads TGCAGTGCCGCCAATGTTGTCAAAGCTTTCTTT. This gives the protein CSAANVVKAFF.

The chain carries TRBV19 and TRBJ1-5; possibly TRBD1 for D (5 bases). CDR3 length equals 17 residues. Trimming took 6 bases from V and 1 from J, leaving 19 bases between them. Germline loops: CDR1 LNHDA, CDR2 SQIVND (reference sequence). DNA for the CDR3: TGTGCCAGTAGGCCGCCAGGGATTCGGGCCAGCAATCAGCCCCAGCATTTT. Amino acids: CASRPPGIRASNQPQHF.

The rearrangement links TRBV7-9 to TRBJ2-5; 11 bases map to TRBD2. Germline CDR1 SEHNR, CDR2 FQNEAQ (reference sequence). The ends lost 5 bases at V and 5 bases at J; junction bases unmatched: 10. The CDR3 has 16 amino acids. The CDR3 DNA follows: TGTGCCAGCAGCGAACTAGCGGGAGTTATCTCGGAGACCCAGTACTTC. Translation: CASSELAGVISETQYF.

The V gene is TRBV30, the J gene TRBJ1-6; 10 nucleotides agree with TRBD1. The CDR3 totals 15 residues. V shed 1 base, J shed 6 bases, and the junction held 3 bases outside the gene matches. CDR1 GTSNPN and CDR2 SVGIG come from the germline V gene (reference sequence). CDR3 in DNA: TGTGCCTGGAGTGGGGGACAGGGGTTTAATTCACCCCTCCACTTT. It is translated as CAWSGGQGFNSPLHF.

The rearrangement links TRBV19 to TRBJ2-3; D is ambiguous. Trimming stripped 4 bases from V and 2 bases from J, with 16 bases between. The CDR3 sequence is 16 residues long. Germline V gene sequence: CDR1 LNHDA, CDR2 SQIVND (reference sequence). CDR3 DNA sequence: TGTGCCAGTAGTAGGAGCGACGCGGCTGACACAGATACGCAGTATTTT. It is translated as CASSRSDAADTDTQYF.

The V gene is TRBV7-6, the J gene TRBJ2-3; the D gene is possibly TRBD2 (6 bases). Per the germline V gene, CDR1 is SGHVS and CDR2 is FNYEAQ. The CDR3 length is 15 residues. With 1 base removed from V and 1 base from J, the gap between germline ends came to 9 bases. The CDR3 reads CASSLDGSRTDTQYF. In DNA form, the CDR3 reads TGTGCCAGCAGCTTAGACGGGAGCCGCACAGATACGCAGTATTTT.

V is TRBV2 and J is TRBJ1-1; D unresolved. This CDR3 contains 13 residues. With 6 bases removed from V and 0 bases from J, the gap between germline ends came to 8 bases. The germline V gene encodes CDR1 SNHLY and CDR2 FYNNEI. In DNA form, the CDR3 reads TGTGCCAGCAGGACCGAACTGAACACTGAAGCTTTCTTT. Residues: CASRTELNTEAFF.

The chain joins TRBV9 to TRBJ2-2; D might be TRBD1 (5 bases). The germline CDR1 and CDR2 sequences are SGDLS and YYNGEE. CDR3 length: 15 amino acids. V lost 3 bases, J lost 7 bases, and 16 bases lay in between. CDR3 coding DNA: TGTGCCAGCAGCGCGACGGAAAGAACAGGCGGGGAGCTGTTTTTT. It specifies CASSATERTGGELFF.

As DNA, the CDR3 is TGTGCCAGCAGCTTACAGGGGGCTGGAAACACCATATATTTT. Amino acid sequence: CASSLQGAGNTIYF. The chain employs TRBV7-6 and TRBJ1-3; 7 bases align to TRBD1. The CDR3 length is 14 residues. V trimming: 2 bases; J trimming: 2 bases; junction bases outside the gene matches: 0. Germline V gene data show CDR1 as SGHVS and CDR2 as FNYEAQ. Full variable domain (rest looked up from reference TRBV7-6 and TRBJ1-3): GAGVSQSPRYKVTKRGQDVALRCDPISGHVSLYWYRQALGQGPEFLTYFNYEAQQDKSGLPNDRFSAERPEGSISTLTIQRTEQRDSAMYRCASSLQGAGNTIYFGEGSWLTVV.

The chain employs TRBV28 and TRBJ1-2; TRBD1 matches 7 bases. This CDR3 is built from 15 residues. Trimming removed 6 bases from V and 2 bases from J; junction bases left unmatched: 9. Germline values: CDR1 MDHEN, CDR2 SYDVKM. The CDR3 DNA reads TGTGCCAGCAGGAAGAGAAGGGACAGCAACTATGGCTACACCTTC. As protein: CASRKRRDSNYGYTF.

This chain connects TRBV7-9 to TRBJ2-5; no clear D gene. The CDR3 spans 11 residues. The germline V and J ends were trimmed by 5 bases and 4 bases, with 5 bases remaining between them. Germline V gives CDR1 SEHNR, CDR2 FQNEAQ (reference sequence). CDR3 coding DNA: TGTGCCAGCAGCCACGCAGAGACCCAGTACTTC. Amino acid sequence: CASSHAETQYF.

The chain carries TRBV11-2 and TRBJ1-1; D is unresolved. CDR3 size: 14 residues. Germline V lookup: CDR1 SGHAT, CDR2 FQNNGV. V lost 6 bases and J 3 bases, leaving 14 bases between the germline ends. CDR3: CASSLTSGDTEAFF. In DNA, the CDR3 is TGTGCCAGCAGTCTTACATCCGGTGACACTGAAGCTTTCTTT.

The chain recombines TRBV10-3 with TRBJ2-7; TRBD2 matches 7 bases. The CDR3 has 14 residues. The germline CDR1 and CDR2 sequences are ENHRY and SYGVKD. V shed 3 bases, J shed 1 base, and the junction held 3 bases outside the gene matches. As DNA, the CDR3 is TGTGCCATCAGTGATCTTAGCGGGTCCTACGAGCAGTACTTC. Translating gives CAISDLSGSYEQYF.

The DNA of the CDR3 is TGCGCCAGCAGCCAAGATTTAGGGGGGCGGGGTGAAAAACTGTTTTTT. It encodes CASSQDLGGRGEKLFF. This sequence joins TRBV4-3 and TRBJ1-4; the D gene is possibly TRBD1 (6 bases). The CDR3 length is 16 residues. V gave up 0 bases and J gave up 7 bases, with 15 bases separating them. CDR1 is LGHNA and CDR2 is YSLEER in the germline V gene.

The chain links TRBV4-3 to TRBJ1-3; D gene unclear. Per the germline V gene, CDR1 is LGHNA and CDR2 is YSLEER. V was cut by 1 base and J by 2 bases, with 3 bases left in between. The CDR3 loop spans 13 amino acids. In nucleotides, the CDR3 is TGCGCCAGCAGCCAAGGGGCTGGAAACACCATATATTTT. Translated: CASSQGAGNTIYF.

The chain combines TRBV27 with TRBJ2-5; 12 bases line up with TRBD2. The junction had 2 bases not matched to a gene; V was cut back by 6 bases and J by 3 bases. Germline V lookup: CDR1 MNHEY, CDR2 SMNVEV (reference sequence). The CDR3 runs 14 residues. The CDR3 loop reads CASSRTSGEETQYF. The CDR3 region has the DNA TGTGCCAGCAGCCGGACTAGCGGGGAAGAGACCCAGTACTTC.